Its frequency marks the clone carrying this T cell receptor beta chain as medium-sized. Its target is not known. This sample is drawn from a study of CXCR3-negative and CXCR3-positive naive CD8 T cells. Study details: The libraries yielded 110 million to 150 million TRB reads, about 1.5 +/- 0.3 million each. Whole-study findings and limits: Naive cells with CXCR3 showed TRB CDR3s that were more hydrophobic than those in CXCR3-negative naive cells. Both naive subsets, CXCR3-negative and CXCR3-positive, displayed similar TRBV-TRBJ usage, unlike memory cells. Most assays were run on fresh PBMCs (CXCR3 expression partially decreased after cryopreservation).

Naive CD8+ T cells carried a CD45RO-CCR7+CD27+CD95- phenotype. Germline V lookup: CDR1 MGHRA, CDR2 YSYEKL. The CDR3 covers 18 residues. The TRB libraries of cDNA were built by UMI-labeled 5' RACE. From the 5' RACE reads, TCRdb lists one entry per CDR3 protein and no DNA. The listing contains some 5,700 distinct CDR3 sequences. This receptor was identified in a human donor in good health. Some clones in this sample may be carry-over from other donors' samples. V gene TRBV4-1 combines with J gene TRBJ1-2; TCRdb's assignment of TRBD1 cannot be checked, as there is no DNA. What was sequenced was naive CXCR3+ CD8+ T cells from blood. Subset: CD45RO-CCR7+CD27+CD95- naive CD8+ T cells expressing CXCR3 (TNR3+). CDR3 loop: CASSQAGSGQEIREGYTF.